This entry is about one T cell receptor (beta chain). Its cognate antigen is unknown. A read error may explain this, as a much larger clone is one base away. The data belong to a study of early T cells in non-severe SARS-CoV-2 infection. Study results and caveats: Matching results from VDJdb favored anti-spike CD8 responses, leaving private and CD4 specificities undetected.

Tagging with unique molecular identifiers was applied to individual cDNA molecules. TCRdb reanalysed the 5' RACE reads using MiXCR and keeps one entry per CDR3 protein. This sample has over 45,000 distinct CDR3 sequences, with under 8.5% found just once. This CDR3 region has 15 residues. Germline CDR1 and CDR2: SGHKS and YYEKEE (reference sequence). This chain joins TRBV5-5 and TRBJ2-7; 7 nucleotides align to TRBD1. The starting material was whole blood, obtained at baseline. This clonotype originated in an adult who was a healthcare worker with PCR-confirmed SARS-CoV-2 infection or an uninfected control (not recorded which). The CDR3 is CVSSRTPGQFYEQYF. The CDR3 DNA reads as TGTGTCAGCAGCCGCACACCGGGACAGTTTTACGAGCAGTACTTC.